This TCR beta chain was retrieved from a study of CD8+ T cells in alopecia areata (dated by TCRdb to 2017 to 2018). The study in broad terms: The study used high-throughput TCRbeta sequencing to examine T cell clonal expansion in alopecia areata, in both the C3H/HeJ mouse model and human patients. RNA was extracted with the PAXgene miRNA kit for fixed scalp, the miRNeasy kit for PBMCs, and the RNeasy kit for mouse skin. immunoSEQ multiplex PCR using 35 Vbeta forward primers and 13 Jbeta reverse primers was used to amplify TCRbeta CDR3 regions. Scalp clonality was compared among normal scalp (n=4), patchy alopecia areata scalp (n=8), and alopecia totalis/universalis scalp (n=8). Human TCRbeta sequencing covered scalp tissue and sorted CD4+ and CD8+ peripheral blood T cells from patchy and totalis/universalis alopecia areata patients and healthy controls.

PBMCs were isolated by density centrifugation and stained for CD3, CD4 and CD8, and CD4+ and CD8+ T cells were sorted on a FACSAria. Scalp biopsies and blood samples were provided by unaffected controls. The library was made by the immunoSEQ multiplex PCR assay. RNA was extracted from all samples and reverse transcribed into cDNA, which served as template for TCR sequencing. First-strand cDNA was synthesized using SuperScript III with a 2:1 mix of oligo-dT and random hexamers. Amplification bias was assessed with a synthetic immune receptor repertoire, and residual bias was removed computationally. In the paper's pipeline: After raw reads were preprocessed to remove errors, the CDR3 was defined following IMGT conventions as running from the conserved cysteine to phenylalanine. To get clonality, Shannon entropy was normalized by log2 of the number of productive unique TCRs and the result was subtracted from 1. Scalp TCRbeta sequences were cross-referenced with sorted blood CD4 and CD8 repertoires so that the CD4 or CD8 identity of scalp clones could be inferred. Not all clones reach the TCRdb copy of this immuneACCESS table, which keeps in-frame sequences only. Checked studies attribute under half of the gap to unresolved V genes and leave the rest unexplained. Clone size and V and J calls were adopted from that table, with D and trimming inferred from the DNA. Counted in this sample were 150,000 to 200,000 clones; approximately 60% of them appeared once. Around 4.8% of the sample rests with the top ten.

Beyond this particular receptor, the publication reports: Unlike mouse skin, where gammadelta T cells dominate, normal human skin contains resident alphabeta T cells that get sequenced too, which complicates analysis of the scalp TCR repertoire. Shared TCR sequences between patients were less evident than in mice, which may be partly attributable to HLA diversity in the patient population. Compared with normal scalp, lesional scalp, particularly in alopecia totalis/universalis, had higher clonality and more expanded CD8+ clones, which suggests antigenic drive.

The CDR3 spans 14 residues, from the cysteine through the phenylalanine. The retained sequence is limited to the CDR3, 42 bases, with the frame set at the first base. CDR1 and CDR2 are drawn from the germline V gene: SGHVS, FNYEAQ. V drops 5 bases and J drops 2 bases, leaving 10 bases in between. Notes on this clone: No cognate antigen has been identified for it. Per-base quality was not reported, and no clone a single base away is much larger than it.

This receptor chain uses TRBV7-6 and TRBJ1-3; the D segment could be TRBD1, given 6 matching bases. The sequenced material came from CD4+ T cells sorted from blood. This clonotype was sampled from a human donor in good health. The CDR3 protein sequence reads: CASSLTGTGNTIYF. The DNA sequence reads TGTGCCAGCAGCCTCACAGGGACTGGAAACACCATATATTTT.